This entry is about one T cell receptor (beta chain). Original analysis: Quantification of nucleated cells was approximated via reference gene primer amplification. Profiled with immunoSEQ multiplex PCR; TCRdb holds only in-frame clones, not every one. V and J calls and clone size come straight from that table; D and trimming were deduced from the DNA. Of under 500,000 clones in the sample, 80% to 90% are singletons; the top ten hold 4% to 4.5%. Germline CDR1 is LNHNV and CDR2 is YYDKDF (reference sequence). CDR3 length: 15 residues. The germline V and J ends were trimmed by 1 base and 5 bases, with 11 bases remaining between them. This sample was taken from a study of blood T cell repertoires in COVID-19. Looking at the study overall: COVID-19 samples collected from the United States, Italy and Spain covered acute and convalescent phases. The cDNA or gDNA used as material had been derived from T cells, B-cell-depleted T cells, or PBMCs.

The sample comprised peripheral blood. The chain uses TRBV15 and TRBJ1-4, with D tentatively TRBD1 (6 bases). The sequence derives from a woman aged 25 to 39 with acute or convalescent COVID-19. The CDR3 loop is CATSRGTASNEKLFF. The CDR3 DNA sequence: TGTGCCACCAGCAGAGGGACAGCGTCAAATGAAAAACTGTTTTTT.